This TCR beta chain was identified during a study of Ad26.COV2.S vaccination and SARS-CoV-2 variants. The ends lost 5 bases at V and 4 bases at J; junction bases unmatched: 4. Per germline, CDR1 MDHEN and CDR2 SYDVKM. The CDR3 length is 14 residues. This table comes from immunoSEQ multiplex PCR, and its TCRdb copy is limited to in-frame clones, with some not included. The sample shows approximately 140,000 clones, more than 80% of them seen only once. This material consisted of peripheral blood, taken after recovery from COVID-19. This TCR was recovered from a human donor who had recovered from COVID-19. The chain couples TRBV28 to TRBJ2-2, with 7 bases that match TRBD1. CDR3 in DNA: TGTGCCAGCAGTCCCGGGACAGCCACCGGGGAGCTGTTTTTT. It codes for CASSPGTATGELFF.